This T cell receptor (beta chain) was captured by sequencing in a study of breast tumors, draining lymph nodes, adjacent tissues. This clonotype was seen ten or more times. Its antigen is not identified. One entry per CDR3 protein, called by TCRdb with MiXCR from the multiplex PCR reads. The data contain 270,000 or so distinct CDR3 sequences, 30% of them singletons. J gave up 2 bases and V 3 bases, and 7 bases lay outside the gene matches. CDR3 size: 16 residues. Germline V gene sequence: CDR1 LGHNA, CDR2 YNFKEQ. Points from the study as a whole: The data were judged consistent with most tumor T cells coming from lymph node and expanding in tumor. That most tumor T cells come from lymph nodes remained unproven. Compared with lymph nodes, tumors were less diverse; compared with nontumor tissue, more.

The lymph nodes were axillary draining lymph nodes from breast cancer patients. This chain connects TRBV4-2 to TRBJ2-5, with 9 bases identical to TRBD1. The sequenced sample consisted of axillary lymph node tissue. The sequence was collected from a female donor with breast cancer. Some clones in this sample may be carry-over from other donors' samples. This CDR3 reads CASSHAGQGRQETQYF. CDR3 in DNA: TGTGCCAGCAGCCACGCGGGACAGGGTCGACAAGAGACCCAGTACTTC.